This T cell receptor beta chain was documented in a study of T-cell reconstitution after alpha-beta-depleted transplantation in children. The sample holds a few counts of this clonotype. Molecular barcoding with unique molecular identifiers was used for the TCRbeta library. TCRdb reprocessed the PCR reads with MiXCR, giving one entry per CDR3 protein. Of 200,000 to 250,000 distinct CDR3 sequences listed, around 10% were seen once; the top ten hold over 5%. This receptor was taken from a human donor who donated a stem cell graft to a child with acute lymphoblastic leukemia. Sequences were derived from PBMCs from the stem cell graft donor, sampled from the stem cell graft.

CDR3 in amino acids: CASSQRAANTEAFF. The CDR3 region has the DNA TGCGCCAGCAGCCAACGGGCAGCGAACACTGAAGCTTTCTTT. This chain uses TRBV4-3 with TRBJ1-1; no clear D. The V and J ends lost 2 bases and 1 base respectively, with 8 bases between them. CDR3 length: 14 residues. CDR1 is LGHNA, CDR2 YSLEER, per germline.